These 12 T cell receptor beta chains came from one sample sequenced in a study of blood T cells in healthy people across ages. It was with a sample-barcoded 5' primer and a J-beta primer mix that a second PCR of roughly 7 to 12 cycles was run. TCRdb recomputed calls from the 5' RACE reads with MiXCR, one row per CDR3 protein. This sample carries 700,000 to 900,000 distinct CDR3 sequences, about 53% of them seen once, and the ten largest clones take roughly two fifths. Material for sequencing was blood. The receptor set was obtained from a man aged 80 or over in good health.

This clonotype was counted a single time. Germline and junction disagree at one end, which may indicate a read error. The chain uses TRBV24-1 and TRBJ2-3; TRBD1 matches 7 bases. The germline gives CDR1 KGHDR, CDR2 SFDVKD. This CDR3 has 17 amino acids. The CDR3 DNA follows: TGTGCCACCGGTGATTCCGGGACAGCAATTATCACAGATACGCAGTATTTT. Residues: CATGDSGTAIITDTQYF.

The chain links TRBV7-9 to TRBJ2-5; D perhaps matches TRBD2 (5 bases). CDR3 size: 15 residues. The V gene's germline CDR1 is SEHNR and CDR2 FQNEAQ (reference sequence). V was cut by 2 bases and J by 5 bases, with 15 bases left in between. CDR3 residues: CASSLSVALGETQYF. CDR3 nucleotide sequence: TGTGCCAGCAGCTTATCCGTAGCGTTAGGGGAGACCCAGTACTTC. Full variable domain (remainder filled in from reference TRBV7-9 and TRBJ2-5): DTGVSQNPRHKITKRGQNVTFRCDPISEHNRLYWYRQTLGQGPEFLTYFQNEAQLEKSRLLSDRFSAERPKGSFSTLEIQRTEQGDSAMYLCASSLSVALGETQYFGPGTRLLVL.

The sample holds one count of this clonotype. The chain carries TRBV6-1 and TRBJ2-1; 7 bases align to TRBD2. CDR1 MNHNS and CDR2 SASEGT come from the germline V gene. The CDR3 length is 16 residues. V lost 6 bases, J lost 2 bases, and 10 bases stayed unmatched. The CDR3 DNA follows: TGTGCCAGCAGGGGGAGGGGCACGGGGACCTACAATGAGCAGTTCTTC. Its translation is CASRGRGTGTYNEQFF.

This clonotype showed up just a few times. The rearrangement uses TRBV29-1 and TRBJ1-3; D uncertain. V dropped 3 bases and J dropped 4 bases, with 10 bases sitting between them. From germline, CDR1 is SQVTM and CDR2 ANQGSEA. This CDR3 is 13 amino acids long. The CDR3 protein is CSVEIDIGNTIYF. The DNA of the CDR3 is TGCAGCGTTGAGATCGACATAGGAAACACCATATATTTT.

J is TRBJ2-7 and V is TRBV15; D remains unclear. Looked up from germline, CDR1 is LNHNV and CDR2 is YYDKDF (reference sequence). Trimming removed 4 bases from V and 0 bases from J, with 10 bases in between. The CDR3 has 14 amino acids. CDR3 DNA sequence: TGTGCCACCAGCACGGGTCTCAACTCCTACGAGCAGTACTTC. Translated, it gives CATSTGLNSYEQYF.

This clonotype was detected only once. J is TRBJ2-7 and V is TRBV9; tentative D call: TRBD2 (6 bases). The CDR3 has 16 amino acids. V lost 3 bases to trimming and J lost 7 bases, with 23 bases between them. Germline assignment: CDR1 SGDLS and CDR2 YYNGEE. CDR3: CASSAAGRTPYNEQYF. The CDR3 region has the DNA TGTGCCAGCAGCGCCGCGGGGCGGACCCCCTACAATGAGCAGTACTTC. Supplemented by reference TRBV9 and TRBJ2-7, the full variable domain reads DSGVTQTPKHLITATGQRVTLRCSPRSGDLSVYWYQQSLDQGLQFLIQYYNGEERAKGNILERFSAQQFPDLHSELNLSSLELGDSALYFCASSAAGRTPYNEQYFGPGTRLTVT.

A few counts support this clonotype. V gene TRBV15 combines with J gene TRBJ2-1, with 10 bases lining up with TRBD2. The CDR3 is 15 amino acids. Germline CDR1 is LNHNV and CDR2 is YYDKDF (reference sequence). With 1 base clipped from V and 7 bases from J, the junction kept 4 bases outside the gene matches. In DNA form, the CDR3 reads TGTGCCACCAGCAGAGCAACTAGCGGGAAGAATGAGCAGTTCTTC. Protein: CATSRATSGKNEQFF.

This chain joins TRBV2 and TRBJ2-7; tentatively, D is TRBD1 (5 bases). The CDR3 has 14 amino acids. CDR1 and CDR2 from the germline V gene are SNHLY and FYNNEI. V was pared by 4 bases and J by 1 base, with 11 bases between. The CDR3 here is CASSGYRSSYEQYF. CDR3 sequence (DNA): TGTGCCAGCAGTGGGTACAGGAGTTCCTACGAGCAGTACTTC. The entire variable domain, with the rest obtained from reference TRBV2 and TRBJ2-7, is as follows: EPEVTQTPSHQVTQMGQEVILRCVPISNHLYFYWYRQILGQKVEFLVSFYNNEISEKSEIFDDQFSVERPDGSNFTLKIRSTKLEDSAMYFCASSGYRSSYEQYFGPGTRLTVT.

This chain links TRBV4-1 with TRBJ2-1; 11 bases are shared with TRBD2. Germline CDR1 and CDR2: MGHRA and YSYEKL. Trimming at V came to 4 bases and at J to 9 bases, leaving 11 bases not matched to a gene. The CDR3 runs to 16 residues. The CDR3 region has the DNA TGCGCCAGCAGCCTACTAGCGGGAGCCCCTGGGGGTGAGCAGTTCTTC. Translated, it gives CASSLLAGAPGGEQFF.

CDR3 bases: TGTGCCAGCAGTGGACAGGGAGGGAAAAATGAGCAGTTCTTC. Its protein is CASSGQGGKNEQFF. V usage is TRBV2 and J usage is TRBJ2-1, with D perhaps given as TRBD1 or TRBD2 (7 bases each). The germline V gene has CDR1 SNHLY and CDR2 FYNNEI. This CDR3 has 14 residues. V lost 4 bases, J lost 7 bases, and 14 bases lay in between.

This chain connects TRBV28 to TRBJ2-1; the match to TRBD1 covers 10 bases. Germline CDR1 and CDR2: MDHEN and SYDVKM. The CDR3 sequence is 15 residues long. After removal of 10 bases from V and 4 bases from J, the junction contained 10 bases not matched to a gene. CDR3 sequence: CANKQPGQGYNEQFF. The CDR3, as DNA: TGTGCCAACAAACAACCGGGACAGGGGTACAATGAGCAGTTCTTC.

The rearrangement uses TRBV2 and TRBJ2-7; no clear D. With 6 bases removed from V and 6 bases from J, the gap between germline ends came to 18 bases. Germline lookup yields CDR1 SNHLY and CDR2 FYNNEI. The CDR3 has 14 amino acids. CDR3 region: CASRLAAGALEQYF. The DNA of the CDR3 is TGTGCCAGCAGACTGGCAGCCGGCGCCCTCGAGCAGTACTTC.